These T cell receptor beta chains were read from a single sample in a study of blood T cell repertoires in COVID-19. The assay was immunoSEQ multiplex PCR, and TCRdb's table has in-frame clones only and misses some. Found here are about 270,000 clones, 90% of them singletons; the top ten hold roughly 3.9%. Sequencing used PBMCs or T cells enriched from blood (not recorded which). These receptors originate from a woman aged 30 to 39 with acute COVID-19. CDR3s include the opening cysteine and the closing phenylalanine or tryptophan. A D gene is named only where the DNA matches it firmly.

V gene,CDR3 length,J gene,D gene,CDR3 protein
TRBV27,15,TRBJ2-1,-,CASTPDSAAYNEQFF
TRBV5-1,18,TRBJ2-3,TRBD2,CASSPLEAGGPRTDTQYF
TRBV28,17,TRBJ2-7,TRBD1,CASSQILGTDDLYEQYF
TRBV5-4,16,TRBJ2-3,TRBD2,CASSSGGAESRGTQYF
TRBV7-2,16,TRBJ1-4,-,CASSPDGGGTNEKLFF
TRBV3-1/TRBV3-2,17,TRBJ1-1,TRBD1,CASRGWGQDRADTEAFF
TRBV9,14,TRBJ2-1,TRBD2,CASSVRAGYNEQFF
TRBV5-4,15,TRBJ2-4,-,CASSDPTMAKNIQYF
TRBV5-1,13,TRBJ2-2,TRBD2,CATEREGTGELFF
TRBV21-1,13,TRBJ2-1,-,CASRGVTGLEQFF
TRBV7-2,13,TRBJ1-1,-,CASSPYFTNEAFF
TRBV28,15,TRBJ1-6,-,CASVGVAGYNSPLHF
TRBV6-5,16,TRBJ2-3,TRBD1,CASSYLAGTVADTQYF
TRBV5-6,13,TRBJ2-1,-,CASSLTGDLRQFF
TRBV27,13,TRBJ2-7,-,CASSSLITYEQYF
TRBV29-1,13,TRBJ1-4,TRBD1,CSVGDREDEKLFF
TRBV6-2/TRBV6-3,13,TRBJ1-1,-,CASSYYVVGEAFF
TRBV9,17,TRBJ2-3,TRBD2,CASSVGGLADFTDTQYF
TRBV28,13,TRBJ1-5,-,CASRWTSNQPQHF
TRBV9,12,TRBJ2-1,-,CASSPADNEQFF
TRBV28,16,TRBJ2-3,TRBD2,CASRRLAVTSTDTQYF
TRBV4-2,13,TRBJ2-1,-,CASSQDLDYEQFF
TRBV9,15,TRBJ1-4,-,CASSVEGGTNEKLFF
TRBV25-1,15,TRBJ2-7,TRBD1,CASSESNRGIDEQYF
TRBV28,12,TRBJ1-5,-,CASSFYSQPQHF
TRBV9,15,TRBJ2-7,TRBD2,CASSVEGGPIYEQYF
TRBV5-1,15,TRBJ2-7,-,CASSLGTGSDYEQYF
TRBV19,15,TRBJ2-2,TRBD1,CASRPTGFGTGELFF
TRBV6-5,14,TRBJ1-4,-,CASSYGGAEEKLFF
TRBV30,14,TRBJ1-4,-,CAWSAGTNYEKLFF
TRBV4-2,16,TRBJ2-7,-,CASSQGGGGNLYEQYF
TRBV6-2/TRBV6-3,16,TRBJ2-7,TRBD2,CASSQRLAGGPREQYF
TRBV28,14,TRBJ1-5,TRBD1,CASSDHRGHQPQHF
TRBV4-1,14,TRBJ2-5,-,CASSSRVPGETQYF
TRBV18,16,TRBJ2-2,TRBD1,CASSPYVGTDTGELFF
TRBV13,15,TRBJ1-1,-,CASSLGGGGSAEAFF
TRBV3-1/TRBV3-2,16,TRBJ2-1,-,CASSQEATISYNEQFF
TRBV27,14,TRBJ1-6,-,CASSFREGSSPLHF
TRBV7-3,19,TRBJ2-1,TRBD1,CASSATGGGGFSSYNEQFF
TRBV21-1,15,TRBJ1-2,-,CASSKGPGLNYGYTF
TRBV3-1/TRBV3-2,17,TRBJ2-2,TRBD2,CASSGGVEGPAPGELFF
TRBV5-6,14,TRBJ1-1,-,CASSMGHPDTEAFF
TRBV27,14,TRBJ2-7,-,CASSLSVAFYEQYF
TRBV7-3,14,TRBJ1-4,-,CASSLLGPPEKLFF
TRBV7-9,14,TRBJ1-6,TRBD1,CASSSGTGNSPLHF
TRBV6-5,14,TRBJ1-6,TRBD1,CASNPGQGVSPLHF
TRBV10-3,16,TRBJ1-2,TRBD1,CAISESITGESYGYTF
TRBV6-2/TRBV6-3,12,TRBJ2-1,-,CASSSIQGEQFF
TRBV19,15,TRBJ2-2,TRBD2,CASSRLALNTGELFF
TRBV5-1,14,TRBJ1-4,TRBD1,CASSSGGFDEKLFF
TRBV28,14,TRBJ2-7,-,CASRPAGVGYEQYF
TRBV9,21,TRBJ2-1,-,CASSVGLPRERMIGSYNEQFF
TRBV7-3,14,TRBJ2-5,TRBD2,CASSFSGLAETQYF
TRBV10-3,15,TRBJ2-7,-,CAISEWGVSSYEQYF
TRBV4-1,15,TRBJ2-7,TRBD1,CASSQDPRQGYEQYF